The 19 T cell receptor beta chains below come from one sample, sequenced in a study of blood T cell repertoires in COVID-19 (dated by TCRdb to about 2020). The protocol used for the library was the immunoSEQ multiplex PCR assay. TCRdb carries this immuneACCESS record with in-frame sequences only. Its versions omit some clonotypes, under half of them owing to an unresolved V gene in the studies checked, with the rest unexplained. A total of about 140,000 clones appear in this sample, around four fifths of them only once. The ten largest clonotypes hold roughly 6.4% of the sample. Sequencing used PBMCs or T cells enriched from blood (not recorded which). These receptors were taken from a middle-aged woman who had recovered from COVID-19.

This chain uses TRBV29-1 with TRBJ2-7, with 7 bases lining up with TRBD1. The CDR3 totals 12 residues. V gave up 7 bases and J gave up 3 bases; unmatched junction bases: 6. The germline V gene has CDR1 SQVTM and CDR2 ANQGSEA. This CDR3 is CSARDSIYEQYF. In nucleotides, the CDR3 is TGCAGCGCCAGGGACAGCATCTACGAGCAGTACTTC.

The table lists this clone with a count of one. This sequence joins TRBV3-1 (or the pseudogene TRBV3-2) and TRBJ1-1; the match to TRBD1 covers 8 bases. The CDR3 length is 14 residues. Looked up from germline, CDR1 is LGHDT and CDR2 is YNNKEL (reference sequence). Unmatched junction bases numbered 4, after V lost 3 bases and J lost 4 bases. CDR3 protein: CASSHLDRGTEAFF. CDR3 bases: TGTGCCAGCAGCCACCTAGACAGGGGCACTGAAGCTTTCTTT.

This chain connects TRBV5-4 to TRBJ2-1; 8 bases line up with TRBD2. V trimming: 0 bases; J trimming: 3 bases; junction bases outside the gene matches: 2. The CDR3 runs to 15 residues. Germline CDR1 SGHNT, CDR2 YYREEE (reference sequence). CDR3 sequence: CASSLVGRDYNEQFF. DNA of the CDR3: TGTGCCAGCAGCTTGGTCGGGAGGGACTACAATGAGCAGTTCTTC.

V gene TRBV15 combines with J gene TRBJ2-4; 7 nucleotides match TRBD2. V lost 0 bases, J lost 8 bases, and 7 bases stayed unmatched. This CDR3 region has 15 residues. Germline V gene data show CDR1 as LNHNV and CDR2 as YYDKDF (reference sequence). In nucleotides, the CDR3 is TGTGCCACCAGCAGAGACCCGGGAAGCGGGGACATTCAGTACTTC. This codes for CATSRDPGSGDIQYF.

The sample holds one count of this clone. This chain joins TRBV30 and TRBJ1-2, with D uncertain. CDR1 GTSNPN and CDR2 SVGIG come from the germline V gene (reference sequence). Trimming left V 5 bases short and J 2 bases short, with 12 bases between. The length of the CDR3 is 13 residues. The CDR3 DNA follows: TGTGCCTGGGTTGGTGCAGGAAACTATGGCTACACCTTC. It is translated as CAWVGAGNYGYTF.

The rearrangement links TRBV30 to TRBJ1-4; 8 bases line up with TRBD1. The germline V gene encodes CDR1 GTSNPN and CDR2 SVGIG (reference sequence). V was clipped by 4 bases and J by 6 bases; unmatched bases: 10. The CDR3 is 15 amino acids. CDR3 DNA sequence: TGTGCCTGGACCAACACCGGGACAGGCGATGAAAAACTGTTTTTT. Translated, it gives CAWTNTGTGDEKLFF.

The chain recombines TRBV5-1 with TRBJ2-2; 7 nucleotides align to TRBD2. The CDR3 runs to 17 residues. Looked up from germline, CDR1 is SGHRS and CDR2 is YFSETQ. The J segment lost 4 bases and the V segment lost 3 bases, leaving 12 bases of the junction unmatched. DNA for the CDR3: TGCGCCAGCAGCTGGGACCCGGCGGGAGCGCCCACCGGGGAGCTGTTTTTT. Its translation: CASSWDPAGAPTGELFF.

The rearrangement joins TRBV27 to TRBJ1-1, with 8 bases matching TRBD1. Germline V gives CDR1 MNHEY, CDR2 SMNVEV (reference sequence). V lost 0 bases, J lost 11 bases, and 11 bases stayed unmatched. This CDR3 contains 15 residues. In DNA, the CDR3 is TGTGCCAGCAGTTTATCCCCCTCGACAGGGGCGGATGCTTTCTTT. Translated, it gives CASSLSPSTGADAFF.

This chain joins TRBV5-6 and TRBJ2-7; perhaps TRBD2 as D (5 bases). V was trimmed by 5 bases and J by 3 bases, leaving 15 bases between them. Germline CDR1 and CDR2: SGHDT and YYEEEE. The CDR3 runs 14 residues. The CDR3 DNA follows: TGTGCCAGCAGTTCGAGTCGAGGGAGCTACGAGCAGTACTTC. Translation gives CASSSSRGSYEQYF.

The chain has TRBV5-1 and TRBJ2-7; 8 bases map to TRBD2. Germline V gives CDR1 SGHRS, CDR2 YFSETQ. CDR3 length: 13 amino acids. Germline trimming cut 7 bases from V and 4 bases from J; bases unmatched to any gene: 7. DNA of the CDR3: TGCGCCAGCCGTGAGGGACTAGAGTACGAGCAGTACTTC. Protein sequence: CASREGLEYEQYF.

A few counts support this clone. The CDR3 DNA is TGCGCCAGCAGCTCAACTGGGACAGCCCGCTCTGGAAACACCATATATTTT. Its translation: CASSSTGTARSGNTIYF. The rearrangement links TRBV5-1 to TRBJ1-3; 7 nucleotides line up with TRBD1. Germline trimming cut 3 bases from V and 0 bases from J; bases unmatched to any gene: 9. The V gene's germline CDR1 is SGHRS and CDR2 YFSETQ. CDR3 length: 17 amino acids.

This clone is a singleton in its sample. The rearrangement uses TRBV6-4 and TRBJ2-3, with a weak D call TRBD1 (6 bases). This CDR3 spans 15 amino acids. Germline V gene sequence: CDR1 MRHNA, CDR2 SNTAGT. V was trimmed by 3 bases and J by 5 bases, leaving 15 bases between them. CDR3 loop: CASSEGSGAGDTQYF. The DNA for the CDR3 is TGTGCCAGCAGTGAAGGTTCAGGGGCTGGAGATACGCAGTATTTT.

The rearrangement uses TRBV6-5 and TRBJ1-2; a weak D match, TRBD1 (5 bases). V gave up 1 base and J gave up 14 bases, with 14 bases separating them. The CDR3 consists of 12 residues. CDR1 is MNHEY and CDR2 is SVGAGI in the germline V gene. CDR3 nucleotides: TGTGCCAGCAGTTACTTCGGACAAGAAAGAACCTTC. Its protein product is CASSYFGQERTF.

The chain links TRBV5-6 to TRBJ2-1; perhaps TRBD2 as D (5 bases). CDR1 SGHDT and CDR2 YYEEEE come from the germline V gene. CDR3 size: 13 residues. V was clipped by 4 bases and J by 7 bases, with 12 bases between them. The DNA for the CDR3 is TGTGCCAGCAGCCCTTCTACTAGGAATGAGCAGTTCTTC. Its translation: CASSPSTRNEQFF. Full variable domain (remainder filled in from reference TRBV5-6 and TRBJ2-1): DAGVTQSPTHLIKTRGQQVTLRCSPKSGHDTVSWYQQALGQGPQFIFQYYEEEERQRGNFPDRFSGHQFPNYSSELNVNALLLGDSALYLCASSPSTRNEQFFGPGTRLTVL.

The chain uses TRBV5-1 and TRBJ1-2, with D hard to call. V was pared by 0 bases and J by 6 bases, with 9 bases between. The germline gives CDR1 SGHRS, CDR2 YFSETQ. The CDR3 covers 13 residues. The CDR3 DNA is TGCGCCAGCAGCTTGGGAAGAGCAAATGGCTACACCTTC. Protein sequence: CASSLGRANGYTF.

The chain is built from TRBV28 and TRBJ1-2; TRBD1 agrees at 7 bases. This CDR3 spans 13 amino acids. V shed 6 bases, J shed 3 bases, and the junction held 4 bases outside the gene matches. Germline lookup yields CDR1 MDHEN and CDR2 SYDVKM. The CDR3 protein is CASSGGTDYGYTF. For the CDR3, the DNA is TGTGCCAGCAGCGGCGGGACAGACTATGGCTACACCTTC.

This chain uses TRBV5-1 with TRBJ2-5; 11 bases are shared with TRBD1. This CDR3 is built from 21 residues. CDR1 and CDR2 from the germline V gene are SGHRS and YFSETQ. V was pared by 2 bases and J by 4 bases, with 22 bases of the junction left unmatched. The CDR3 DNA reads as TGCGCCAGCAGCTTCAGACCTACGGGACAGGGGGTACTATCCGTGGCAGAGACCCAGTACTTC. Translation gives CASSFRPTGQGVLSVAETQYF.

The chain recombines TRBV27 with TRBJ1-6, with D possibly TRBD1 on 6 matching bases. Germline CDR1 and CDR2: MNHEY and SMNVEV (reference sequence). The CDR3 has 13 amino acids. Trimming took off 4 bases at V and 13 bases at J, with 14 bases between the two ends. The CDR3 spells CASSSVQGEPLHF. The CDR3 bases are TGTGCCAGCAGTTCCGTACAGGGAGAGCCCCTCCACTTT.

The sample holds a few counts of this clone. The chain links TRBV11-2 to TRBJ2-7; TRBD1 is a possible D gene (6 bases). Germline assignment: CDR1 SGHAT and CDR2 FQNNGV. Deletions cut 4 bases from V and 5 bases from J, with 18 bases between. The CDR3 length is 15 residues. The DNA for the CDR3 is TGTGCCAGCAGCTACACCGGGACAAAAGACCACGAGCAGTACTTC. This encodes CASSYTGTKDHEQYF.